The 22 T cell receptor beta chains given below trace back to one sample, sequenced in a study of metastatic and nonmetastatic thyroid tumors. Every patient was untreated before thyroid surgery. TCRdb re-called the PCR reads via MiXCR. Among almost 85,000 clones listed, 9.5% to 15% were seen once. The sequenced sample was tumor tissue. These receptor sequences come from a female donor with papillary thyroid cancer or a benign thyroid nodule (not recorded which). Some clones in this sample may be carry-over from other donors' samples.

Comments on this clone: A read error is possible here, since a much larger clone lies one base away. The chain employs TRBV10-3 and TRBJ1-3; D is ambiguous. This CDR3 is 15 amino acids long. CDR1 is ENHRY and CDR2 is SYGVKD in the germline V gene. The CDR3 region has the DNA TGTACCATCAGTGAGGGCAGTCTCTCTGGAAACACCATATATTTT. Protein sequence: CTISEGSLSGNTIYF.

In regard to this clone: A much more abundant neighbour one base away suggests this may be a read error. The V gene is TRBV3-1, the J gene TRBJ1-3, with D tentatively TRBD1 (5 bases). CDR1 is LGHDT and CDR2 is YNNKEL in the germline V gene (reference sequence). The CDR3 has 17 residues. The CDR3 sequence: CASNQVLGQGSGNTIYF. CDR3 bases: TGTGCCAGCAACCAAGTTCTTGGGCAGGGCTCTGGAAACACCATATATTTT.

This clone appeared many times. This chain uses TRBV19 with TRBJ2-7; the match to TRBD1 covers 7 bases. Germline CDR1 reads LNHDA; CDR2 reads SQIVND (reference sequence). Trimming at V came to 2 bases and at J to 6 bases, leaving 7 bases not matched to a gene. The CDR3 is made up of 14 amino acids. This chain's CDR3 is CASSIHTGAPEQYF. CDR3 in DNA: TGTGCCAGTAGTATACATACAGGGGCCCCCGAGCAGTACTTC.

This clone showed up many times. A read error may explain this, as a much larger clone is one base away. The same CDR3 can be traced to other DNA sequences in this sample. The chain has TRBV20-1 and TRBJ2-7; 9 bases fit TRBD2. CDR1 and CDR2 from the germline V gene are DFQATT and SNEGSKA (reference sequence). The CDR3 runs 14 residues. CDR3 region: CSALGLAGPPEQYF. The CDR3 DNA sequence: TGCAGTGCTCTAGGTCTAGCGGGGCCCCCGGAGCAGTACTTT.

This clone showed up many times. The chain is built from TRBV28 and TRBJ1-1; D is possibly TRBD1 (6 bases). From germline, CDR1 is MDHEN and CDR2 SYDVKM. This CDR3 is 15 amino acids long. V shed 2 bases and J shed 0 bases, with 10 bases lying between them. The CDR3 loop reads CASSLGPGVNTEAFF. The CDR3 nucleotides are TGTGCCAGCAGTTTAGGCCCAGGGGTGAACACTGAAGCTTTCTTT. The full variable domain, its missing parts supplied by reference TRBV28 and TRBJ1-1, is DVKVTQSSRYLVKRTGEKVFLECVQDMDHENMFWYRQDPGLGLRLIYFSYDVKMKEKGDIPEGYSVSREKKERFSLILESASTNQTSMYLCASSLGPGVNTEAFFGQGTRLTVV.

This clone appeared many times. The same CDR3 also results from other DNA sequences found in this sample. The chain links TRBV24-1 to TRBJ2-1; TRBD2 matches at 9 bases. Germline lookup yields CDR1 KGHDR and CDR2 SFDVKD. With 1 base clipped from V and 2 bases from J, the junction kept 5 bases outside the gene matches. The CDR3 consists of 17 residues. The CDR3, as DNA: TGTGCCACCAGTGATTTTAACGCGGGAGGGGCCTACAATGAGCAGTTCTTC. It encodes CATSDFNAGGAYNEQFF.

This clone was seen repeatedly, ten times or more. CDR3 sequence reads: CSAPRTSSNEQFF. CDR3 in DNA: TGCAGTGCCCCAAGGACTAGCAGCAATGAGCAGTTCTTC. The chain combines TRBV20-1 with TRBJ2-1, with TRBD2 matching 8 bases. Germline V gene lookup returns CDR1 DFQATT and CDR2 SNEGSKA (reference sequence). V gave up 6 bases and J gave up 6 bases; unmatched junction bases: 7. The CDR3 runs 13 residues.

This clone was counted ten times or more. This chain connects TRBV12-3 or TRBV12-4 to TRBJ1-1; D is perhaps TRBD1 (6 bases). V shed 6 bases and J shed 4 bases, with 15 bases lying between them. The CDR3 is made up of 14 amino acids. The CDR3, as DNA: TGTGCCAGCAGAAAAGACAGGTTTATCACTGAAGCTTTCTTT. It codes for CASRKDRFITEAFF.

This clone has only a few counts. A single base separates this from a much larger clone, so it may be a read error. The chain carries TRBV7-9 and TRBJ2-2; 12 nucleotides match TRBD2. With V trimmed by 7 bases and J by 5 bases, 5 bases remained unmatched. In germline, CDR1 is SEHNR, CDR2 FQNEAQ (reference sequence). The length of the CDR3 is 15 residues. CDR3 coding DNA: TGTGCCAGCACCGTACTAGCGGGAGGAACCGGGGAGCTGTTTTTT. This codes for CASTVLAGGTGELFF.

This clone was recorded a few times. The chain's CDR3 is CAPQEMGGHQPQHF. In nucleotides, the CDR3 is TGTGCCCCGCAAGAGATGGGGGGTCATCAGCCCCAGCATTTT. The chain recombines TRBV12-3 or TRBV12-4 with TRBJ1-5; a possible D gene is TRBD1 (5 bases). The CDR3 contains 14 residues. The V and J ends lost 11 bases and 5 bases respectively, with 19 bases between them.

In its sample, this clone was seen a few times. A much larger clone lies a single base off, so this may be a read error. J is TRBJ1-5 and V is TRBV5-5; no definite D call. The CDR3 totals 15 residues. CDR1 is SGHKS and CDR2 is YYEKEE in the germline V gene (reference sequence). The V end was cut by 4 bases, the J end by 4 bases, with 15 bases between. The CDR3: CASSPTDDRNQPQHF. CDR3 in DNA: TGTGCCAGCAGCCCAACGGACGATAGAAATCAGCCCCAGCATTTT.

As for this clone: A much larger clone is a single base away; this may be a read error. The chain links TRBV20-1 to TRBJ2-5; D remains ambiguous. This CDR3 spans 11 amino acids. Trimming took off 5 bases at V and 4 bases at J, with 8 bases between the two ends. Germline V lookup: CDR1 DFQATT, CDR2 SNEGSKA (reference sequence). The CDR3 here is CSAPSTETQYF. CDR3 sequence (DNA): TGCAGTGCTCCATCTACAGAGACCCAGTACTTC.

This clone has more than one count but fewer than ten. The gene calls are TRBV19 and TRBJ1-3; D ambiguous. The V and J ends lost 7 bases and 4 bases respectively, with 11 bases between them. Germline V gives CDR1 LNHDA, CDR2 SQIVND (reference sequence). This CDR3 contains 13 residues. CDR3: CASNRRSGNTIYF. In DNA, the CDR3 is TGTGCCAGTAATAGGAGGTCCGGAAACACCATATATTTT. Combining the CDR3 with reference TRBV19 and TRBJ1-3 gives the whole variable domain DGGITQSPKYLFRKEGQNVTLSCEQNLNHDAMYWYRQDPGQGLRLIYYSQIVNDFQKGDIAEGYSVSREKKESFPLTVTSAQKNPTAFYLCASNRRSGNTIYFGEGSWLTVV.

The chain carries TRBV2 and TRBJ2-3, with 7 bases lining up with TRBD1. The J segment lost 4 bases and the V segment lost 7 bases, leaving 5 bases of the junction unmatched. The CDR3 consists of 13 residues. Germline CDR1 is SNHLY and CDR2 is FYNNEI. This chain's CDR3 is CASNRDSADTQYF. The CDR3 DNA sequence: TGTGCCAGCAATCGGGACAGCGCAGATACGCAGTATTTT.

This clone was seen ten or more times. The rearrangement uses TRBV28 and TRBJ1-6; unclear D gene. Germline lookup yields CDR1 MDHEN and CDR2 SYDVKM. Trimming pared 4 bases from V and 7 bases from J, leaving 2 bases between. The CDR3 loop spans 11 amino acids. The CDR3 loop is CASSWNSPLHF. CDR3 DNA sequence: TGTGCCAGCAGTTGGAATTCACCCCTCCACTTT.

This clone was seen ten or more times. This chain uses TRBV5-1 with TRBJ1-5; D is undetermined. The germline V and J ends were trimmed by 5 bases and 7 bases, with 19 bases remaining between them. Germline-derived CDR1 and CDR2 are SGHRS and YFSETQ. The CDR3 loop spans 15 amino acids. The DNA of the CDR3 is TGCGCCAGCAGGCCCGACACGGGATCGGGGCAGCCCCAGCATTTT. It specifies CASRPDTGSGQPQHF.

In its sample, this clone was seen many times. This CDR3 is CATSDSGETQYF. Written as DNA, the CDR3 is TGTGCCACCAGTGATTCCGGAGAGACCCAGTACTTC. V usage is TRBV24-1 and J usage is TRBJ2-5; D uncertain. Germline CDR1 and CDR2: KGHDR and SFDVKD. CDR3 length equals 12 residues. Trimming removed 2 bases at V and 4 bases at J, with 4 bases between.

This clone was seen ten or more times. The rearrangement links TRBV7-9 to TRBJ2-1; the D is unclear. The CDR3 runs 14 residues. With 2 bases removed from V and 1 base from J, the gap between germline ends came to 6 bases. Germline V CDR1 and CDR2: SEHNR, FQNEAQ (reference sequence). In nucleotides, the CDR3 is TGTGCCAGCAGCTTAATTGGATCCTACAATGAGCAGTTCTTC. It specifies CASSLIGSYNEQFF. Complete variable domain (other parts from reference TRBV7-9 and TRBJ2-1): DTGVSQNPRHKITKRGQNVTFRCDPISEHNRLYWYRQTLGQGPEFLTYFQNEAQLEKSRLLSDRFSAERPKGSFSTLEIQRTEQGDSAMYLCASSLIGSYNEQFFGPGTRLTVL.

This clone was detected ten times or more. The CDR3 nucleotides read TGCGCCAGCAGCTTGGGTGGGTTACCCAATGAGCAGTTCTTC. Protein sequence: CASSLGGLPNEQFF. This chain links TRBV5-1 with TRBJ2-1; D ambiguous. Germline V gene sequence: CDR1 SGHRS, CDR2 YFSETQ. Trimming shortened V by 0 bases and J by 6 bases, and 10 bases separated the two germline ends. The CDR3 has 14 amino acids.

This clone has a handful of counts. A much more abundant neighbour one base away suggests this may be a read error. A read error is likely, as this CDR3 ends without the conserved phenylalanine or tryptophan. The chain couples TRBV7-2 to TRBJ2-1; 9 positions agree with TRBD2. Trimming took 5 bases from V and 8 from J; bases not matched to a gene: 4. Germline values: CDR1 SGHTA, CDR2 FQGNSA. CDR3 size: 13 residues. This chain's CDR3 is CASSMGLAYEQFL. CDR3 DNA sequence: TGTGCCAGCAGCATGGGACTAGCCTATGAGCAGTTCCTC.

This clone was detected ten times or more. The genes are TRBV12-3 or TRBV12-4 and TRBJ2-2, with D unclear. The CDR3 totals 15 residues. Trimming took 2 bases from V and 3 from J, leaving 10 bases between them. The CDR3 DNA reads TGTGCCAGCAGTTTAAAGGCAGCTTACACCGGGGAGCTGTTTTTT. Translated, it gives CASSLKAAYTGELFF.

A few counts support this clone. A single base separates this from a much larger clone, so it may be a read error. This chain joins TRBV20-1 and TRBJ2-1, with D hard to call. Germline CDR1 reads DFQATT; CDR2 reads SNEGSKA (reference sequence). The CDR3 contains 12 residues. In nucleotides, the CDR3 is TGCAGTTGGGCAAGCTCCCACAATGAGCAGTTCTTC. It codes for CSWASSHNEQFF.